The entry below describes one T cell receptor beta chain. The table lists this clonotype with many counts. What this receptor recognizes is not known. No much larger clone exists at a distance of one base, and base qualities are not known. This sample is drawn from a study of T cell repertoires in cytomegalovirus infection (dated by TCRdb to 2018 to 2020). Turning to the overall study: The HLA type of each donor mattered for the analysis, because public TCR beta signatures pointed to carriage of CMV infection along with the matching HLA type.

The CDR3 sequence holds 20 residues, the cysteine and phenylalanine included. CDR3 DNA is the only sequence kept; it has 60 bases, read in frame from the first base. V loses 5 bases at its end and J loses 0 bases; junction bases beyond the gene matches: 13. The germline V gene sets CDR1 to SGHTA and CDR2 to FQGTGA. The sample was run on an Illumina HiSeq 1500. TCRdb handled the public reads itself, with Q25 trimming in fastp and clone calling in MiXCR, and kept productive beta chains. Every distinct CDR3 protein forms one entry, paired with its most common genes and DNA. The sample records some 300,000 distinct CDR3 sequences, 15% to 20% of which are singletons. The leading ten clones occupy more than 10% of the sample. What the work shows at the level of the full study, not this receptor alone: Cumulative frequency of public TCR beta family members discriminated carriers of CMV infection plus the relevant HLA type in this cohort and an independent approximately 340-donor cohort. In the ex vivo response, HLA-C-restricted CMV-specific TCR beta clonotypes were dominant, and in two of eight donors the single most frequent clonotype came from this HLA-C-restricted group.

Recombination joined TRBV7-3 with TRBJ2-1; 13 bases in between match TRBD2. The clonotype originates from a human donor in good health (CMV status not recorded). Some clones in this sample may be carry-over from other donors' samples. The sequenced sample was PBMCs. This receptor carries the CDR3 CASSPSTLAGGGGSYNEQFF. The DNA reads as follows: TGTGCCAGCAGCCCCTCGACACTAGCGGGGGGGGGTGGCTCCTACAATGAGCAGTTCTTC.